The 26 T cell receptor beta chains presented below share a single source sample, sequenced in a study of blood T cell repertoires in COVID-19. Sequencing used immunoSEQ multiplex PCR; TCRdb keeps in-frame clones, though not all of them. The repertoire holds approximately 200,000 clones, 85% to 90% seen once, with roughly 6.2% in the top ten. The sample comprised peripheral blood. The receptors derive from a man in his sixties who had recovered from COVID-19.

The chain has TRBV6-1 and TRBJ1-5, with D tentatively TRBD1 (5 bases). The germline V and J ends were trimmed by 0 bases and 0 bases, with 12 bases remaining between them. From germline, CDR1 is MNHNS and CDR2 SASEGT. CDR3 length equals 17 residues. CDR3 sequence (DNA): TGTGCCAGCAGTGAAGCGCTGGGGGGGTATAGCAATCAGCCCCAGCATTTT. Residues: CASSEALGGYSNQPQHF.

The V call is TRBV14, the J call TRBJ1-4; 10 bases agree with TRBD1. Per the germline V gene, CDR1 is SGHDN and CDR2 is FVKESK. Trimming removed 5 bases from V and 8 bases from J; junction bases left unmatched: 8. CDR3 length equals 15 residues. In nucleotides, the CDR3 is TGTGCCAGCAGCTATCTGGGACAGGGGAACGAAAAACTGTTTTTT. It is translated as CASSYLGQGNEKLFF.

The V call is TRBV7-2, the J call TRBJ1-2, with 11 nucleotides matching TRBD1. CDR1 and CDR2 (germline): SGHTA, FQGNSA. The CDR3 runs to 17 residues. V trimming: 1 base; J trimming: 7 bases; junction bases outside the gene matches: 11. The CDR3 loop reads CASSLVAAGTGGGGYTF. The CDR3 region has the DNA TGTGCCAGCAGCTTAGTGGCTGCCGGGACAGGGGGGGGTGGCTACACCTTC.

The rearrangement uses TRBV28 and TRBJ2-7; possible D gene TRBD1, 6 bases. The ends were cut back, 1 base at V and 12 bases at J, with 10 bases in the middle. This CDR3 has 11 residues. Looked up from germline, CDR1 is MDHEN and CDR2 is SYDVKM. The CDR3 region has the DNA TGTGCCAGCAGTTTATCCGGGACAAGGTACTTC. Its protein product is CASSLSGTRYF.

There are a few counts of this clone. This chain joins TRBV18 and TRBJ2-2; 14 bases agree with TRBD2. The V segment lost 6 bases and the J segment 3 bases; nucleotides outside the gene matches: 6. Germline loops: CDR1 KGHSH, CDR2 LQKENI. The CDR3 is made up of 17 amino acids. The CDR3 loop is CASSSGTSGSDTGELFF. The DNA for the CDR3 is TGTGCCAGCTCGTCCGGGACTAGCGGGAGCGACACCGGGGAGCTGTTTTTT.

The sample holds one count of this clone. The chain couples TRBV19 to TRBJ1-1; D unclear. The CDR3 sequence is 14 residues long. Trimming took 5 bases from V and 0 from J, leaving 10 bases between them. In germline, CDR1 is LNHDA, CDR2 SQIVND (reference sequence). For the CDR3, the DNA is TGTGCCAGTAGTTGGTTGACAATGAACACTGAAGCTTTCTTT. Translated: CASSWLTMNTEAFF.

The chain combines TRBV10-2 with TRBJ1-5; 8 nucleotides match TRBD1. CDR3 length equals 16 residues. Germline V lookup: CDR1 WSHSY, CDR2 SAAADI. V was pared by 0 bases and J by 6 bases, with 7 bases of the junction left unmatched. CDR3: CASSESSRDRIQPQHF. Written as DNA, the CDR3 is TGCGCCAGCAGTGAGTCAAGCCGGGACAGGATTCAGCCCCAGCATTTT.

This clone was detected only once. This CDR3 reads CATQPGQGQPQHF. The CDR3 bases are TGTGCCACCCAACCGGGACAGGGGCAGCCCCAGCATTTT. J is TRBJ1-5 and V is TRBV24-1; 10 nucleotides line up with TRBD1. The CDR3 is 13 residues long. V shed 9 bases, J shed 7 bases, and the junction held 5 bases outside the gene matches. The V gene's germline CDR1 is KGHDR and CDR2 SFDVKD.

V gene TRBV6-5 combines with J gene TRBJ1-5; a weak D match, TRBD1 (6 bases). There are 13 residues in the CDR3. The ends were cut back, 6 bases at V and 6 bases at J, with 12 bases in the middle. CDR1 and CDR2 (germline): MNHEY, SVGAGI. The DNA of the CDR3 is TGTGCCAGCAGCCTCAGGGGAACTCAGCCCCAGCATTTT. Encoded protein: CASSLRGTQPQHF.

This chain connects TRBV15 to TRBJ2-3, with TRBD1 matching over 7 bases. The germline V gene encodes CDR1 LNHNV and CDR2 YYDKDF (reference sequence). V was pared by 4 bases and J by 2 bases, with 9 bases of the junction left unmatched. The CDR3 runs 16 residues. CDR3 in DNA: TGTGCCACCAGCACCGCGGACAGGACCCCCACAGATACGCAGTATTTT. This codes for CATSTADRTPTDTQYF.

The V and J genes are TRBV11-2 and TRBJ1-1, with D possibly matching TRBD1 (5 bases). The CDR3 is 17 amino acids. Germline lookup yields CDR1 SGHAT and CDR2 FQNNGV. Trimming took off 2 bases at V and 7 bases at J, with 23 bases between the two ends. The CDR3 is CASSLKGSGGKVHEAFF. In DNA, the CDR3 is TGTGCCAGCAGCTTAAAGGGCTCGGGGGGAAAGGTGCATGAAGCTTTCTTT.

V usage is TRBV7-7 and J usage is TRBJ2-7, with a possible D match to TRBD1 (6 bases). Germline V gene sequence: CDR1 SSHAT, CDR2 FNYEAQ (reference sequence). This CDR3 has 13 amino acids. V was pared by 5 bases and J by 3 bases, with 11 bases between. The DNA for the CDR3 is TGTGCCAGCAGCCCGGGACAAAACTACGAGCAGTACTTC. Protein: CASSPGQNYEQYF.

This clone appeared a few times. The CDR3 sequence: CASKGSNSPLHF. In DNA form, the CDR3 reads TGTGCCAGCAAGGGGTCTAATTCACCCCTCCACTTT. The chain carries TRBV4-2 and TRBJ1-6; D possibly corresponds to TRBD1 (5 bases). V was shortened by 7 bases and J by 6 bases, with 7 bases between the two germline ends. Germline V gene sequence: CDR1 LGHNA, CDR2 YNFKEQ. The CDR3 totals 12 residues.

This chain links TRBV7-6 with TRBJ1-4; 9 bases line up with TRBD1. Germline lookup yields CDR1 SGHVS and CDR2 FNYEAQ. This CDR3 has 16 residues. Trimming at V came to 6 bases and at J to 7 bases, leaving 12 bases not matched to a gene. The CDR3 DNA reads as TGTGCCAGCAGTCCAAAGGCCCGACAGGGGGTTGAAAAACTGTTTTTT. Its translation is CASSPKARQGVEKLFF.

The chain recombines TRBV11-2 with TRBJ1-2; TRBD1 matches at 8 bases. Germline V gene lookup returns CDR1 SGHAT and CDR2 FQNNGV. With V trimmed by 5 bases and J by 5 bases, 7 bases remained unmatched. The CDR3 covers 14 residues. For the CDR3, the DNA is TGTGCCAGCAGCCTTGGACAGGGATTATATGGCTACACCTTC. This gives the protein CASSLGQGLYGYTF. The full variable domain, rest sourced from reference TRBV11-2 and TRBJ1-2, is EAGVAQSPRYKIIEKRQSVAFWCNPISGHATLYWYQQILGQGPKLLIQFQNNGVVDDSQLPKDRFSAERLKGVDSTLKIQPAKLEDSAVYLCASSLGQGLYGYTFGSGTRLTVV.

Note on this clone: Different DNA sequences within this sample yield the same CDR3. The chain joins TRBV28 to TRBJ1-6, with TRBD1 as a possible D gene (5 bases). Germline assignment: CDR1 MDHEN and CDR2 SYDVKM. The CDR3 sequence is 14 residues long. V was clipped by 6 bases and J by 5 bases, with 11 bases between them. The CDR3: CASRGTGDNSPLHF. DNA for the CDR3: TGTGCCAGCAGGGGGACGGGGGATAATTCACCCCTCCACTTT.

The V call is TRBV19, the J call TRBJ1-4; weak D call: TRBD1 (6 bases). Germline CDR1 reads LNHDA; CDR2 reads SQIVND (reference sequence). V dropped 8 bases and J dropped 7 bases, with 14 bases sitting between them. This CDR3 region has 13 residues. The CDR3: CASHRAEFEKLFF. For the CDR3, the DNA is TGTGCCAGTCACAGGGCGGAATTTGAAAAACTGTTTTTT. The whole variable domain, remainder taken from reference TRBV19 and TRBJ1-4, is DGGITQSPKYLFRKEGQNVTLSCEQNLNHDAMYWYRQDPGQGLRLIYYSQIVNDFQKGDIAEGYSVSREKKESFPLTVTSAQKNPTAFYLCASHRAEFEKLFFGSGTQLSVL.

The chain couples TRBV24-1 to TRBJ2-5, with TRBD1 matching over 7 bases. The trim removed 1 base at V and 4 bases at J, leaving 5 bases unmatched. Germline loops: CDR1 KGHDR, CDR2 SFDVKD. The CDR3 contains 15 residues. CDR3 sequence: CATSDFRQGRETQYF. DNA for the CDR3: TGTGCCACCAGTGATTTTCGACAGGGACGAGAGACCCAGTACTTC.

The chain carries TRBV9 and TRBJ2-5; TRBD2 matches at 9 bases. The length of the CDR3 is 13 residues. The V gene end was trimmed by 8 bases and the J gene end by 2 bases; junction bases not matched to a gene: 4. CDR1 and CDR2 from the germline V gene are SGDLS and YYNGEE. This CDR3 is CASGAGGQETQYF. The CDR3 coding sequence is TGTGCCAGTGGAGCGGGAGGACAAGAGACCCAGTACTTC.

This chain connects TRBV10-1 to TRBJ2-3; TRBD2 matches 9 bases. CDR1 is WNHNN and CDR2 is SYGVQD in the germline V gene (reference sequence). The CDR3 is 14 amino acids. V shed 8 bases and J 4 bases; nucleotides not matched to a gene: 7. CDR3 region: CASARLAESDTQYF. In nucleotides, the CDR3 is TGCGCCAGCGCACGACTAGCGGAGTCAGATACGCAGTATTTT.

The rearrangement uses TRBV5-1 and TRBJ2-6, with a tentative D call TRBD2 (5 bases). V lost 0 bases to trimming and J lost 3 bases, with 7 bases between them. The CDR3 contains 15 residues. Germline V gene sequence: CDR1 SGHRS, CDR2 YFSETQ. CDR3 sequence (DNA): TGCGCCAGCAGCTTGGCGGGAAGTGGGGCCAACGTCCTGACTTTC. This encodes CASSLAGSGANVLTF.

The rearrangement uses TRBV9 and TRBJ2-7; weak D call: TRBD2 (6 bases). Trimming removed 0 bases from V and 0 bases from J, with 10 bases in between. CDR1 is SGDLS, CDR2 YYNGEE, per germline. The length of the CDR3 is 15 residues. The CDR3 DNA reads as TGTGCCAGCAGCGTAGGGTCTAGCGCCTCCTACGAGCAGTACTTC. Residues: CASSVGSSASYEQYF.

The CDR3 loop reads CASSSELAGVYNEQFF. In DNA, the CDR3 is TGTGCCAGCAGCTCAGAGTTAGCGGGAGTCTACAATGAGCAGTTCTTC. The chain combines TRBV7-9 with TRBJ2-1; 9 positions agree with TRBD2. This CDR3 has 16 amino acids. J was trimmed by 3 bases and V by 4 bases; bases with no gene match: 7. CDR1 SEHNR and CDR2 FQNEAQ come from the germline V gene (reference sequence). The full variable domain, completed using reference TRBV7-9 and TRBJ2-1, is DTGVSQNPRHKITKRGQNVTFRCDPISEHNRLYWYRQTLGQGPEFLTYFQNEAQLEKSRLLSDRFSAERPKGSFSTLEIQRTEQGDSAMYLCASSSELAGVYNEQFFGPGTRLTVL.

V is TRBV7-9 and J is TRBJ2-2, with D possibly matching TRBD2 (6 bases). Per germline, CDR1 SEHNR and CDR2 FQNEAQ (reference sequence). The CDR3 sequence is 15 residues long. V was cut by 2 bases and J by 7 bases, with 14 bases left in between. The CDR3: CASSLYRGAGGELFF. Here the CDR3 DNA reads TGTGCCAGCAGCTTATATCGCGGGGCTGGCGGGGAGCTGTTTTTT.

This clone showed up just a few times. J is TRBJ1-1 and V is TRBV6-4; D perhaps matches TRBD1 (6 bases). The CDR3 consists of 14 residues. Trimming cost V 9 bases and J 4 bases, with 18 bases left between them. Looked up from germline, CDR1 is MRHNA and CDR2 is SNTAGT. DNA of the CDR3: TGTGCCAGTTTTTTCTGGGGGGGGCTCACTGAAGCTTTCTTT. Translating it yields CASFFWGGLTEAFF.

The rearrangement uses TRBV18 and TRBJ1-5; TRBD1 matches 8 bases. V was pared by 3 bases and J by 0 bases, with 7 bases of the junction left unmatched. Germline V CDR1 and CDR2: KGHSH, LQKENI. This CDR3 has 17 amino acids. CDR3 amino acids: CASSPSSTGGSNQPQHF. The CDR3 DNA sequence: TGTGCCAGCTCACCCTCCTCCACAGGGGGTAGCAATCAGCCCCAGCATTTT.